These 10 T cell receptor beta chains originate from one sample sequenced in a study of Ad26.COV2.S vaccination and SARS-CoV-2 variants. The treatment was: about 20 received Ad26.COV2.S at low or high dose, single or two shots; about five received placebo; per-sample allocation not given. At day 63 after the first vaccine or placebo injection, samples were drawn. The table came from immunoSEQ multiplex PCR; TCRdb's copy has only in-frame clones and leaves some out. The table lists over 400,000 clones, roughly 90% of them singletons, with around 1.7% in the top ten. This specimen consisted of peripheral blood, obtained in a trial of Ad26.COV2.S vaccine versus placebo. The receptors shown here come from a person aged 18-65 years who received the Ad26.COV2.S COVID-19 vaccine or a placebo.

The chain recombines TRBV14 with TRBJ2-4; no clear D. The V and J ends lost 0 bases and 7 bases respectively, with 7 bases between them. This CDR3 region has 13 residues. In germline, CDR1 is SGHDN, CDR2 FVKESK. The DNA for the CDR3 is TGTGCCAGCAGCCAAGATCTAGGTAACATTCAGTACTTC. Translating gives CASSQDLGNIQYF.

V and J are TRBV6-5 and TRBJ1-1; perhaps TRBD1 as D (6 bases). The germline V gene has CDR1 MNHEY and CDR2 SVGAGI. This CDR3 has 15 residues. Trimming took 0 bases from V and 2 from J, leaving 10 bases between them. CDR3 loop: CASSYSKTGNTEAFF. CDR3 DNA: TGTGCCAGCAGTTACTCAAAGACAGGAAACACTGAAGCTTTCTTT.

V usage is TRBV6-5 and J usage is TRBJ1-2; D is ambiguous. Germline assignment: CDR1 MNHEY and CDR2 SVGAGI. Trimming took 2 bases from V and 3 from J, leaving 10 bases between them. The CDR3 length is 14 residues. CDR3 coding DNA: TGTGCCAGCAGTTACGGGAGGGAAGACTATGGCTACACCTTC. It is translated as CASSYGREDYGYTF.

The rearrangement joins TRBV7-2 to TRBJ2-1, with TRBD1 as a possible D gene (7 bases). Germline V gene lookup returns CDR1 SGHTA and CDR2 FQGNSA. The CDR3 loop spans 16 amino acids. V was pared by 5 bases and J by 0 bases, with 14 bases between. In nucleotides, the CDR3 is TGTGCCAGCAGCCAAGGGCAGGGGGGCTCCTACAATGAGCAGTTCTTC. Protein sequence: CASSQGQGGSYNEQFF.

The chain employs TRBV4-3 and TRBJ1-1; possible D gene TRBD1, 5 bases. CDR1 is LGHNA and CDR2 is YSLEER in the germline V gene. The V end lost 4 bases, the J end lost 5 bases, and 11 bases lay between the germline ends. The CDR3 covers 13 residues. CDR3 protein: CASSPRAGTEAFF. The CDR3 DNA sequence: TGCGCCAGCAGCCCACGGGCAGGGACTGAAGCTTTCTTT.

The V gene is TRBV30, the J gene TRBJ2-3; D is unresolved. The CDR3 runs to 12 residues. CDR1 GTSNPN and CDR2 SVGIG come from the germline V gene (reference sequence). Trimming cost V 3 bases and J 8 bases, with 12 bases left between them. DNA for the CDR3: TGTGCCTGGAGCCCCTTAACGAGTACGCAGTATTTT. Amino acid sequence: CAWSPLTSTQYF.

This clone was seen just once. This chain links TRBV11-2 with TRBJ1-6; 11 bases align to TRBD1. The germline gives CDR1 SGHAT, CDR2 FQNNGV. The CDR3 length is 14 residues. V dropped 5 bases and J dropped 12; count of bases not matched to a gene: 6. CDR3 coding DNA: TGTGCCAGCAGCGTAGGACAGGGGGCGCGACCCCTCCACTTT. Translation: CASSVGQGARPLHF.

V gene TRBV4-1 combines with J gene TRBJ2-2, with D perhaps TRBD1 or TRBD2 (5 bases each). Trimming pared 2 bases from V and 2 bases from J, leaving 9 bases between. CDR1 and CDR2 from the germline V gene are MGHRA and YSYEKL. The CDR3 spans 15 residues. The DNA for the CDR3 is TGCGCCAGCAGCCAAACGGGGCTCAACACCGGGGAGCTGTTTTTT. This codes for CASSQTGLNTGELFF.

J is TRBJ2-7 and V is TRBV27, with TRBD1 as a possible D gene (6 bases). CDR3 size: 14 residues. The germline gives CDR1 MNHEY, CDR2 SMNVEV (reference sequence). V was shortened by 3 bases and J by 5 bases, with 14 bases between the two germline ends. The DNA for the CDR3 is TGTGCCAGCAGTTTTCTCCGACAGGCTCACGAGCAGTACTTC. It translates to CASSFLRQAHEQYF.

The chain uses TRBV6-2 or TRBV6-3 and TRBJ1-2, with D perhaps TRBD1 (6 bases). The CDR3 runs to 15 residues. Trimming stripped 0 bases from V and 5 bases from J, with 13 bases between. Germline V lookup: CDR1 MNHEY, CDR2 SVGEGT. The CDR3 region has the DNA TGTGCCAGCAGTTACTCGGGCAGGGGAGGATATGGCTACACCTTC. Its translation: CASSYSGRGGYGYTF.